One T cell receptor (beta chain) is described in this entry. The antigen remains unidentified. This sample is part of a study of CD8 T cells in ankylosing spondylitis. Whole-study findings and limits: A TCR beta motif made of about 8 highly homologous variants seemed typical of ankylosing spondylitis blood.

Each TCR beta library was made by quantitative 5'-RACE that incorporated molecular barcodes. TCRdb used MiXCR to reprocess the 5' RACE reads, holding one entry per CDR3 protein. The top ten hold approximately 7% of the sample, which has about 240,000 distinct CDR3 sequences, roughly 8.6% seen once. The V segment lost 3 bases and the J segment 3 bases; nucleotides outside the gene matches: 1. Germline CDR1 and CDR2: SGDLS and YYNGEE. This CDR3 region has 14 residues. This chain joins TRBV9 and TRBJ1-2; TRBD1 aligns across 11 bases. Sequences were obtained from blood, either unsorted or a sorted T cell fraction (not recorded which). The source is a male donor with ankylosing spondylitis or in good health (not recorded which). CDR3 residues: CASSGGQGDYGYTF. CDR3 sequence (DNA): TGTGCCAGCAGCGGGGGACAGGGGGACTATGGCTACACCTTC. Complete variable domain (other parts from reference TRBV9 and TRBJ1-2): DSGVTQTPKHLITATGQRVTLRCSPRSGDLSVYWYQQSLDQGLQFLIQYYNGEERAKGNILERFSAQQFPDLHSELNLSSLELGDSALYFCASSGGQGDYGYTFGSGTRLTVV.